The present T cell receptor (beta chain) was sequenced within a study of blood T cell repertoires in COVID-19. The overall study: Collection of acute and convalescent COVID-19 samples took place in the United States, Italy and Spain.

Study processing details: The assay estimated nucleated cells by amplifying reference gene primers. Using immunoSEQ multiplex PCR, the repertoire was profiled, and TCRdb retains in-frame clones only, with some absent. V and J calls and clone size are given by that table; D and trimming were obtained from the DNA. The repertoire has about 24,000 clones, around 88% of them found once; the top ten carry about a quarter. This TCR was recovered from a human donor with active COVID-19. The donor label of this sample is uncertain. The sequencing input was peripheral blood.

The DNA of the CDR3 is TGTGCCTGGAAGCCCCAGGGGGGCAATCAGCCCCAGCATTTT. Translating it yields CAWKPQGGNQPQHF. V gene TRBV30 combines with J gene TRBJ1-5, with 7 bases identical to TRBD1. The CDR3 is 14 residues long. The ends lost 4 bases at V and 2 bases at J; junction bases unmatched: 5. Germline loops: CDR1 GTSNPN, CDR2 SVGIG (reference sequence).